A single sample is the source of the 20 T cell receptor beta chains below, sequenced in a study of blood T cell repertoires in COVID-19. Profiled with immunoSEQ multiplex PCR; TCRdb holds only in-frame clones, not every one. The table has tens of thousands of clones, 75% to 90% seen once; the top ten hold 12%. Sequenced: peripheral blood. These receptors all stem from a human donor in a cohort sampled during active COVID-19.

This clone was seen only once. This chain's CDR3 is CASSAGQGEETQYF. The CDR3, as DNA: TGCGCCAGCAGCGCGGGACAGGGCGAAGAGACCCAGTACTTC. The chain carries TRBV5-1 and TRBJ2-5, with TRBD1 matching over 9 bases. V lost 4 bases, J lost 3 bases, and 4 bases stayed unmatched. In germline, CDR1 is SGHRS, CDR2 YFSETQ. The CDR3 runs 14 residues.

The gene calls are TRBV11-2 and TRBJ2-1; TRBD2 matches 7 bases. The germline CDR1 and CDR2 sequences are SGHAT and FQNNGV. The CDR3 runs to 16 residues. J was trimmed by 6 bases and V by 1 base; bases with no gene match: 9. As DNA, the CDR3 is TGTGCCAGCAGCTTAGTGGCCGGGACTACCATCAATGAGCAGTTCTTC. Its protein product is CASSLVAGTTINEQFF.

DNA of the CDR3: TGTGCCAGCAGCCCCCGGTGGGATACGCAGTATTTT. Translation gives CASSPRWDTQYF. The chain uses TRBV5-6 and TRBJ2-3; the D is unclear. Germline V gene sequence: CDR1 SGHDT, CDR2 YYEEEE. Trimming left V 4 bases short and J 6 bases short, with 9 bases between. This CDR3 has 12 amino acids.

The rearrangement joins TRBV2 to TRBJ2-7, with TRBD1 as a possible D gene (6 bases). The CDR3 contains 15 residues. Trimming pared 6 bases from V and 2 bases from J, leaving 17 bases between. Germline CDR1 is SNHLY and CDR2 is FYNNEI. The chain's CDR3 is CASRQGITLTYEQYF. CDR3 bases: TGTGCCAGCAGGCAGGGGATAACCCTCACCTACGAGCAGTACTTC.

The gene calls are TRBV5-1 and TRBJ2-3, with 14 bases matching TRBD2. Losses at the gene ends were 4 bases for V and 6 bases for J; bases not matched to a gene: 7. Germline V CDR1 and CDR2: SGHRS, YFSETQ. The CDR3 covers 16 residues. The CDR3, as DNA: TGCGCCAGCAGCGTCGGGACTAGCGGGGGCCTGGATACGCAGTATTTT. It yields the protein CASSVGTSGGLDTQYF.

J is TRBJ2-2 and V is TRBV12-3 or TRBV12-4; perhaps TRBD1 as D (5 bases). This CDR3 region has 13 residues. V lost 6 bases and J lost 6, with 11 bases in between. In DNA, the CDR3 is TGTGCCAGCAGGGAAGAAGGGGCCGGGGAGCTGTTTTTT. Its protein product is CASREEGAGELFF.

V and J are TRBV3-1 (or the pseudogene TRBV3-2) and TRBJ2-3, with 11 nucleotides matching TRBD2. With V trimmed by 4 bases and J by 6 bases, 12 bases remained unmatched. Per germline, CDR1 LGHDT and CDR2 YNNKEL (reference sequence). The CDR3 loop spans 17 amino acids. The chain's CDR3 is CASSRYQLAGATDTQYF. CDR3 nucleotides: TGTGCCAGCAGCCGCTATCAACTAGCGGGGGCGACGGATACGCAGTATTTT.

V gene TRBV19 combines with J gene TRBJ2-2, with D perhaps matching TRBD1 (6 bases). Trimming stripped 3 bases from V and 6 bases from J, with 11 bases between. The CDR3 is made up of 14 amino acids. The germline gives CDR1 LNHDA, CDR2 SQIVND (reference sequence). CDR3 sequence (DNA): TGTGCCAGTAGTATGTTGCACAGGGCCGGGGAGCTGTTTTTT. It encodes CASSMLHRAGELFF.

The chain couples TRBV27 to TRBJ2-3; 12 nucleotides agree with TRBD2. The V segment lost 7 bases and the J segment 1 base; nucleotides outside the gene matches: 6. The CDR3 runs to 16 residues. Germline assignment: CDR1 MNHEY and CDR2 SMNVEV (reference sequence). The CDR3 DNA reads TGTGCCAGCACCAAGACTAGCGGGAGTGGCACAGATACGCAGTATTTT. Residues: CASTKTSGSGTDTQYF.

This clone was counted a single time. The chain links TRBV7-2 to TRBJ1-2; TRBD1 might be the D (6 bases). The germline V and J ends were trimmed by 1 base and 8 bases, with 20 bases remaining between them. This CDR3 is built from 16 residues. Germline lookup yields CDR1 SGHTA and CDR2 FQGNSA. The chain's CDR3 is CASSLGVGAGASGYTF. The CDR3 nucleotides are TGTGCCAGCAGCTTAGGGGTCGGGGCAGGGGCATCGGGCTACACCTTC.

CDR3 loop: CASSLKRDTTYEQYF. The DNA for the CDR3 is TGTGCCAGCAGCTTAAAGAGGGACACCACCTACGAGCAGTACTTC. This chain connects TRBV7-8 to TRBJ2-7, with a tentative D call TRBD1 (6 bases). V was pared by 2 bases and J by 2 bases, with 13 bases between. Germline values: CDR1 SGHVS, CDR2 FQNEAQ. The CDR3 has 15 amino acids.

The chain couples TRBV5-4 to TRBJ1-1, with 7 bases aligning to TRBD1. Germline V gene sequence: CDR1 SGHNT, CDR2 YYREEE (reference sequence). The CDR3 is 15 amino acids. Unmatched junction bases numbered 8, after V lost 4 bases and J lost 2 bases. Here the CDR3 reads CASSPTGTANTEAFF. The CDR3 DNA is TGTGCCAGCAGCCCAACCGGGACAGCTAACACTGAAGCTTTCTTT.

The genes are TRBV11-3 and TRBJ2-3; 13 positions agree with TRBD2. Looked up from germline, CDR1 is SGHNT and CDR2 is YENEEA. With V trimmed by 5 bases and J by 4 bases, 6 bases remained unmatched. The CDR3 has 16 residues. The CDR3 nucleotides read TGTGCCAGCAGCCCCGGGACTAGCGGGGCCCCAGATACGCAGTATTTT. Translation: CASSPGTSGAPDTQYF.

The chain is built from TRBV5-1 and TRBJ1-6, with D possibly matching TRBD1 (6 bases). V lost 4 bases and J 7 bases, leaving 12 bases between the germline ends. The germline V gene encodes CDR1 SGHRS and CDR2 YFSETQ. CDR3 length: 14 amino acids. The CDR3 loop is CASSPGQNNSPLHF. The CDR3 nucleotides read TGCGCCAGCAGCCCTGGACAGAACAATTCACCCCTCCACTTT.

The rearrangement joins TRBV29-1 to TRBJ1-2; 10 nucleotides align to TRBD1. Germline loops: CDR1 SQVTM, CDR2 ANQGSEA. After removal of 7 bases from V and 4 bases from J, the junction contained 6 bases not matched to a gene. This CDR3 region has 13 residues. The CDR3 coding sequence is TGCAGCGCCGGGACAGGGGTTGTCTATGGCTACACCTTC. It yields the protein CSAGTGVVYGYTF.

The rearrangement joins TRBV5-1 to TRBJ1-4; 12 bases are a match to TRBD1. The CDR3 runs 16 residues. The V gene's germline CDR1 is SGHRS and CDR2 YFSETQ. Trimming at V came to 4 bases and at J to 8 bases, leaving 9 bases not matched to a gene. This CDR3 reads CASSSTGTGGAEKLFF. CDR3 nucleotides: TGCGCCAGCAGCAGTACCGGGACAGGGGGCGCGGAAAAACTGTTTTTT.

The chain carries TRBV11-3 and TRBJ2-1; 8 bases are shared with TRBD2. Germline lookup yields CDR1 SGHNT and CDR2 YENEEA. The CDR3 loop spans 14 amino acids. Unmatched junction bases numbered 5, after V lost 1 base and J lost 9 bases. In nucleotides, the CDR3 is TGTGCCAGCAGCTTAGGCGGGGGGACGGGTGAGCAGTTCTTC. It translates to CASSLGGGTGEQFF.

The rearrangement joins TRBV7-8 to TRBJ2-7; no clear D gene. Per germline, CDR1 SGHVS and CDR2 FQNEAQ. The V end was cut by 1 base, the J end by 2 bases, with 12 bases between. This CDR3 spans 15 amino acids. Written as DNA, the CDR3 is TGTGCCAGCAGCTTAGGGCCCCATACCGCCTACGAGCAGTACTTC. Translating gives CASSLGPHTAYEQYF.

The V and J genes are TRBV9 and TRBJ2-7; 13 nucleotides agree with TRBD2. Germline CDR1 reads SGDLS; CDR2 reads YYNGEE. V was clipped by 2 bases and J by 4 bases; unmatched bases: 3. This CDR3 has 15 amino acids. The CDR3 nucleotides read TGTGCCAGCAGCGTCTCGACTAGCGGGAGGTACGAGCAGTACTTC. Its protein product is CASSVSTSGRYEQYF.

This clone appeared once. This rearrangement joins TRBV7-2 to TRBJ2-5, with TRBD2 identical over 7 bases. From germline, CDR1 is SGHTA and CDR2 FQGNSA. The ends lost 4 bases at V and 5 bases at J; junction bases unmatched: 1. This CDR3 has 12 amino acids. CDR3 coding DNA: TGTGCCAGCAGCTGGGGAGGGGAGACCCAGTACTTC. Translated, it gives CASSWGGETQYF. The full variable domain, its missing parts supplied by reference TRBV7-2 and TRBJ2-5, is GAGVSQSPSNKVTEKGKDVELRCDPISGHTALYWYRQSLGQGLEFLIYFQGNSAPDKSGLPSDRFSAERTGGSVSTLTIQRTQQEDSAVYLCASSWGGETQYFGPGTRLLVL.